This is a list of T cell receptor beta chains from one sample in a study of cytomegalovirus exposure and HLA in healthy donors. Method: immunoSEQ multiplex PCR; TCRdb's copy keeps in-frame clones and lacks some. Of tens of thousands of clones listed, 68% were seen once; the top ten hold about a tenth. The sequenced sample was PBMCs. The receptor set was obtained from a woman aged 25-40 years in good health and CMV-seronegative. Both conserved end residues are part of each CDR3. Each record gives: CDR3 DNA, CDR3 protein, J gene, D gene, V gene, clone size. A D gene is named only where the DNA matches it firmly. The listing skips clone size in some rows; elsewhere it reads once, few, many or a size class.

TGTGCCAGCTCACCACCGGGCAGGGGCTACAATGAGCAGTTCTTC	CASSPPGRGYNEQFF	TRBJ2-1	NA	TRBV18	NA
TGTGCCAGCAGTAAACTAGCCCACTACAATGAGCAGTTCTTC	CASSKLAHYNEQFF	TRBJ2-1	NA	TRBV28	NA
TGTGCCAGCAGTGAAGGGGAGGGAAATTCACCCCTCCACTTT	CASSEGEGNSPLHF	TRBJ1-6	NA	TRBV6-4	few
TGTGCCAGCAGCTTGGCGGGGGGCCATTATTCACCCCTCCACTTT	CASSLAGGHYSPLHF	TRBJ1-6	NA	TRBV11-2	NA
TGTGCCAGCAGCCCCCACCCCACGAGGTCCAATCAGCCCCAGCATTTT	CASSPHPTRSNQPQHF	TRBJ1-5	NA	TRBV7-9	NA
TGCGCCAGCAGCCAATGGGGGGGCGGGGGGAACACCGGGGAGCTGTTTTTT	CASSQWGGGGNTGELFF	TRBJ2-2	NA	TRBV4-1	NA
TGTGCCAGCTCACCCCCGGGTGGCCAGAATCAGCCCCAGCATTTT	CASSPPGGQNQPQHF	TRBJ1-5	NA	TRBV18	NA
TGTGCCAGCAGCGCGGACAGGTCCTGGTATGGCTACACCTTC	CASSADRSWYGYTF	TRBJ1-2	TRBD1	TRBV5-4	NA
TGCAGTGCTAGTGGGCCGGAGCAGTACTTC	CSASGPEQYF	TRBJ2-7	NA	TRBV20-1	once
TGTGCCAGCAGCTTAGACTTGGGTCGAGGCACCGGGGAGCTGTTTTTT	CASSLDLGRGTGELFF	TRBJ2-2	NA	TRBV7-3	NA
TGTGCCAGCAGCCTGGGACAGGGAGAGGAAAAACTGTTTTTT	CASSLGQGEEKLFF	TRBJ1-4	TRBD1	TRBV7-9	once
TGCGCCAGCAGCTTCACCGGGACAGGGGGGTACGAGCAGTACTTC	CASSFTGTGGYEQYF	TRBJ2-7	TRBD1	TRBV5-1	NA
TGTGCTAGCAGCTTAGCGGAGCGGGGCGAGCAGTACTTC	CASSLAERGEQYF	TRBJ2-7	TRBD2	TRBV7-7	NA
TGTGCCAGCAGCCAGGCAGGGGCATATGGCTACACCTTC	CASSQAGAYGYTF	TRBJ1-2	NA	TRBV7-8	NA
TGTGCCAGCAGCCCTTTTGGAGCTGGGGGGAATGAGCAGTTCTTC	CASSPFGAGGNEQFF	TRBJ2-1	NA	TRBV13	once
TGTGCCAGCAACCGGGACAGGTCTTATGGCTACACCTTC	CASNRDRSYGYTF	TRBJ1-2	TRBD1	TRBV6-5	NA
TGCGCCAGCAGCTTGGGGGCTCGCGACTATGGCTACACCTTC	CASSLGARDYGYTF	TRBJ1-2	NA	TRBV5-1	NA
TGTGCCAGCAGCATTCGGGTCAGGGGGATCACCGGGGAGCTGTTTTTT	CASSIRVRGITGELFF	TRBJ2-2	TRBD1	TRBV7-2	NA
TGTGCCAGCAGCGCGGGGGGCCTTTCCCGGGGCGAGCAGTACTTC	CASSAGGLSRGEQYF	TRBJ2-7	TRBD2	TRBV11-2	NA
TGTGCCAGCAGCTCGATTAGTAGCAATCAGCCCCAGCATTTT	CASSSISSNQPQHF	TRBJ1-5	NA	TRBV7-2	NA
TGTGCCATCAGGGGGCAAGGCAGGAACTACGAGCAGTACTTC	CAIRGQGRNYEQYF	TRBJ2-7	NA	TRBV10-3	NA
TGTGCCAGTAGTTCTGACAGGAACACTGAAGCTTTCTTT	CASSSDRNTEAFF	TRBJ1-1	NA	TRBV19	once
TGTGCCAGCAGGGGAACGGGTGGGGCAGTTGGCCAGTACTTC	CASRGTGGAVGQYF	TRBJ2-5	NA	TRBV25-1	NA
TGTGCCAGCTCACCGCGGGGGTTAAATGAGCAGTTCTTC	CASSPRGLNEQFF	TRBJ2-1	TRBD2	TRBV18	NA
TGTGCCAGCAGCCAAGAGTCAGGGATCAGCAATCAGCCCCAGCATTTT	CASSQESGISNQPQHF	TRBJ1-5	NA	TRBV4-2	NA
TGTGCCAGCAGTGACAGACTTTCTAATGAGCAGTTCTTC	CASSDRLSNEQFF	TRBJ2-1	NA	TRBV6-4	NA
TGTGCCAGCAGCGTAGAACAGGGAAGGCTTGGAGAAAAACTGTTTTTT	CASSVEQGRLGEKLFF	TRBJ1-4	NA	TRBV9	NA
TGTGCCAGCAGCTTAGTACCGGGACAGGGTGTCAATGAGCAGTTCTTC	CASSLVPGQGVNEQFF	TRBJ2-1	TRBD1	TRBV7-9	NA
TGTGCCAGCATCCGGGAGAACAATCAGCCCCAGCATTTT	CASIRENNQPQHF	TRBJ1-5	NA	TRBV6-1	few
TGTGCCAGCAGCAGAGCCACCGGACAGGGACTTCGGTCACCCCTCCACTTT	CASSRATGQGLRSPLHF	TRBJ1-6	TRBD1	TRBV16	few
TGTGCCAGCTCACAAGGGGCGACTGCCCTAAGTGAGCAGTTCTTC	CASSQGATALSEQFF	TRBJ2-1	NA	TRBV18	once
TGTGCCAGCAGCGCGTTTGGGACAGGGAAGGATTCACCCCTCCACTTT	CASSAFGTGKDSPLHF	TRBJ1-6	TRBD1	TRBV7-3	NA
TGTGCCAGCAGCTCGGAGGGGCGGCAGCCCCAGCATTTT	CASSSEGRQPQHF	TRBJ1-5	NA	TRBV7-9	NA
TGTGCCAGCAGCCAAGAACAGGGTAGTCGCTATGGCTACACCTTC	CASSQEQGSRYGYTF	TRBJ1-2	NA	TRBV4-2	NA
TGTGCCAGCACCCTAGCGGGGGGGCTCGGTACGCAGTATTTT	CASTLAGGLGTQYF	TRBJ2-3	TRBD2	TRBV6-5	NA
TGTGCCAGCAGTTTTCGGTATGTGGACAGGAAGTCAGCCAAAAACATTCAGTACTTC	CASSFRYVDRKSAKNIQYF	TRBJ2-4	TRBD1	TRBV28	NA
TGTGCCAGCAGCCCTCTAGCGGGGGGTGGGACAGATACGCAGTATTTT	CASSPLAGGGTDTQYF	TRBJ2-3	TRBD2	TRBV7-3	NA
TGTGCCTGGGGGGGGTCTGGAAACACCATATATTTT	CAWGGSGNTIYF	TRBJ1-3	NA	TRBV30	NA